A selection of T cell receptor beta chains follows, all from one sample in a study of blood T cell repertoires in COVID-19. Profiling relied on immunoSEQ multiplex PCR, and the TCRdb table lists in-frame clones only, not all of them. Of about 240,000 clones in the sample, about 87% were seen once. The sample consisted of peripheral blood. The receptors were sampled from a woman aged 65 to 85 with active or convalescent COVID-19. Each CDR3 is given with its conserved first and last residue. The order of the fields is J gene, D gene, V gene, clone size, CDR3 DNA, CDR3 protein. D genes are given only for firm matches. Clone size is stated in some rows and not others, as once, few, many or a class when expanded.

>TRBJ1-2|.|TRBV6-1|.
TGTGCCAGCAGTGAAAATAGACAGGTGGTATACTATGGCTACACCTTC
CASSENRQVVYYGYTF
>TRBJ2-5|TRBD2|TRBV4-1|.
TGCGCCAGCAGCCAAGCGGCAGTAGCGGGGGGAGGGTCGATTAAAGAGACCCAGTACTTC
CASSQAAVAGGGSIKETQYF
>TRBJ1-1|.|TRBV11-1|few
TGTGCCAGCAGCCTCCTGGTCGGGGAGTTAACTGAAGCTTTCTTT
CASSLLVGELTEAFF
>TRBJ1-5|TRBD1|TRBV3-1/TRBV3-2|once
TGTGCCAGCAGCCCAGCACAGGGGTCCAATCAGCCCCAGCATTTT
CASSPAQGSNQPQHF
>TRBJ2-3|.|TRBV6-2/TRBV6-3|.
TGTGCCAGCAGTCGGACTAATACGCAGTATTTT
CASSRTNTQYF
>TRBJ1-6|.|TRBV7-6|.
TGTGCCAGCAGCCAAGACAGGCCCTCATATAATTCACCCCTCCACTTT
CASSQDRPSYNSPLHF
>TRBJ2-5|.|TRBV11-2|.
TGTGCCAGCAGCTTAAGTAGCCACCAAGAGACCCAGTACTTC
CASSLSSHQETQYF
>TRBJ2-1|TRBD2|TRBV12-5|.
TGTGCTAGTGGTTCCACGGCTAGCGGGGGGGTGGATGAGCAGTTCTTC
CASGSTASGGVDEQFF
>TRBJ1-2|.|TRBV7-3|.
TGTGCCAGCAGCCGCGATGGGGGAGGCTATGGCTACACCTTC
CASSRDGGGYGYTF
>TRBJ1-4|TRBD1|TRBV7-9|.
TGTGCCAGCACCCTGGACAGGGCTGCAACTAATGAAAAACTGTTTTTT
CASTLDRAATNEKLFF
>TRBJ2-6|TRBD1|TRBV5-1|.
TGCGCCAGCAGCGGAGGGACAGGGAGCTCTGGGGCCAACGTCCTGACTTTC
CASSGGTGSSGANVLTF
>TRBJ1-6|.|TRBV6-5|.
TGTGCCAGCAGTTACTCTGGGAGCTCCTATAATTCACCCCTCCACTTT
CASSYSGSSYNSPLHF
>TRBJ2-7|.|TRBV15|.
TGTGCCACCAGCAGTAGACAGCCCCACTACGAGCAGTACTTC
CATSSRQPHYEQYF
>TRBJ2-3|.|TRBV29-1|.
TGCAGCGTTCGAGGAGGTCGCACAGATACGCAGTATTTT
CSVRGGRTDTQYF
>TRBJ1-3|.|TRBV15|.
TGTGCCACCAGCAGGGGCAGCGGGGGGGGAGGAAACACCATATATTTT
CATSRGSGGGGNTIYF
>TRBJ1-1|.|TRBV20-1|once
TGCAGTGCTAGATCCTTTGAAGCTTTCTTT
CSARSFEAFF
>TRBJ2-7|.|TRBV4-1|.
TGCGCCAGCAGCCTGGCCGGGTCATACTCCTACGAGCAGTACTTC
CASSLAGSYSYEQYF
>TRBJ1-1|.|TRBV3-1/TRBV3-2|once
TGTGCCAGCAGCCCCTTTCGTCCGAACACTGAAGCTTTCTTT
CASSPFRPNTEAFF